What follows describes a single T cell receptor (beta chain). Its antigen remains unknown. The data were taken from a study of T cell responses to AZD1222 COVID-19 vaccine. Study summary: Second-dose groups at about 4 or about 12 weeks were pooled.

Study-level findings and limits: Donors were mostly white British, more females; clonal diversity possibly underestimated.

The table came from immunoSEQ multiplex PCR; TCRdb's copy has only in-frame clones and leaves some out. The sample has over 70,000 clones, roughly 90% seen once; the top ten hold 5.8%. Trimming pared 5 bases from V and 5 bases from J, leaving 9 bases between. CDR3 length equals 13 residues. The sample was peripheral blood, taken on day 0 of AZD1222 vaccination. V gene TRBV12-3 or TRBV12-4 combines with J gene TRBJ2-2; D not certain. This receptor was obtained from an adult in good health. This CDR3 reads CASSLQTTGELFF. Written as DNA, the CDR3 is TGTGCCAGCAGTCTCCAGACGACCGGGGAGCTGTTTTTT.